The source of this T cell receptor (beta chain) is a study of blood T cell repertoires in COVID-19. The germline gives CDR1 LNHNV, CDR2 YYDKDF (reference sequence). The V end lost 1 base, the J end lost 5 bases, and 17 bases lay between the germline ends. CDR3 length: 16 amino acids. Sequencing used immunoSEQ multiplex PCR; TCRdb keeps in-frame clones, though not all of them. The sample lists over 100,000 clones, about 76% occurring once. The clonotype originates from a woman aged 55-70 years with active or convalescent COVID-19. V and J are TRBV15 and TRBJ1-2; D gene ambiguous. The specimen sequenced was peripheral blood. The CDR3 spells CATSRALRYDDYGYTF. DNA for the CDR3: TGTGCCACCAGCAGAGCCCTACGATATGATGATTATGGCTACACCTTC.